This TCR beta chain comes out of a study of T cells in women clearing cervical HPV infection. Study context: Cases were women with histologically confirmed HPV16-related CIN3 or worse, including a couple of invasive cancers. Controls were women whose single incident HPV16 infection cleared within 12 months without precancer or cancer.

Whole-study results and caveats: Unknown T-cell numbers per sample may underlie the richness differences.

TCR beta CDR3 amplified by multiplex PCR from roughly 1,100 ng genomic DNA. Assay: immunoSEQ multiplex PCR; the TCRdb copy retains only in-frame clones and omits some. The ten top clones account for around 3.3%, within a sample of nearly 20,000 clones. Concerning this clone itself: The antigen is not known. The read ends 3 residues early relative to the CDR3; the germline J gene fills the gap.

The CDR3 is 15 residues long. J lost 0 bases, V lost 8 bases, and 7 bases had no gene match. Germline lookup yields CDR1 SNHLY and CDR2 FYNNEI. Sequencing was done on a sample of blood buffy coat. The clonotype originates from a woman aged 18-69 years with a cervical HPV16 infection that either progressed to CIN3+ or cleared (not recorded which). J is TRBJ1-3 and V is TRBV2; 7 bases agree with TRBD1. The sequenced CDR3 bases are TGTGCCAGCTCAGGGGGTCCCAACTCTGGAAACACC. Amino acids: CASSGGPNSGNT. The CDR3 in full is CASSGGPNSGNTIYF.